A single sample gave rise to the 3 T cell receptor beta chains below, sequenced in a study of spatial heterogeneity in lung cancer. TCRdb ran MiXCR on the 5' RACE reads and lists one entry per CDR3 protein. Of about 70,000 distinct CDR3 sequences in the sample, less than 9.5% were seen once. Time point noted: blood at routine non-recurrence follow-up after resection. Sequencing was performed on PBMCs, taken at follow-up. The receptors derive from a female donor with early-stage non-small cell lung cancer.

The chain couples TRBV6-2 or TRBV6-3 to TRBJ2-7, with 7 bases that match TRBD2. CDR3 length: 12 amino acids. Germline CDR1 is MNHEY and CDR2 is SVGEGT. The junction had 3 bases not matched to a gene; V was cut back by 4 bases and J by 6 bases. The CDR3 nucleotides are TGTGCCAGCAGTTGGTCGGGAGGCGAGCAGTACTTC. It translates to CASSWSGGEQYF.

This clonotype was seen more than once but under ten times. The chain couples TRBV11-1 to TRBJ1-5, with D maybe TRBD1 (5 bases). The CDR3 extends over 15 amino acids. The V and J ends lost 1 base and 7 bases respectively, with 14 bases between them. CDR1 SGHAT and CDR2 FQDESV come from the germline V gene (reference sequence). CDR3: CASSLEGSSGQPQHF. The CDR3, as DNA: TGTGCCAGCAGCTTAGAGGGATCCTCAGGGCAGCCCCAGCATTTT.

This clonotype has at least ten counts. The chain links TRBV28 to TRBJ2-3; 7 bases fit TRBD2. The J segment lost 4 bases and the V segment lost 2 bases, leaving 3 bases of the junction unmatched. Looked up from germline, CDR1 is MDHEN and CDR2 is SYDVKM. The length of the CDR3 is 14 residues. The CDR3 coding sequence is TGTGCCAGCAGTTTAGCGGGAGCTTCAGATACGCAGTATTTT. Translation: CASSLAGASDTQYF. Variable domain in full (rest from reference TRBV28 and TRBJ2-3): DVKVTQSSRYLVKRTGEKVFLECVQDMDHENMFWYRQDPGLGLRLIYFSYDVKMKEKGDIPEGYSVSREKKERFSLILESASTNQTSMYLCASSLAGASDTQYFGPGTRLTVL.